The 14 T cell receptor beta chains reported below all come from one sample, sequenced in a study of immune evolution from preneoplasia to lung adenocarcinoma. The assay was immunoSEQ multiplex PCR, and TCRdb's table has in-frame clones only and misses some. The sample consists of more than 25,000 clones, roughly 70% of them appearing once. Sequencing was performed on FFPE invasive lung adenocarcinoma tissue. These receptors were taken from a person in their sixties or seventies with invasive lung adenocarcinoma. Some clones in this sample may be carry-over from other donors' samples.

The V and J genes are TRBV7-2 and TRBJ2-7; D remains unclear. The CDR3 has 14 residues. V lost 2 bases, J lost 5 bases, and 13 bases lay in between. CDR1 and CDR2 from the germline V gene are SGHTA and FQGNSA. The chain's CDR3 is CASSLTVGSDEQYF. In DNA form, the CDR3 reads TGTGCCAGCAGCTTAACTGTAGGGTCAGACGAGCAGTACTTC.

J is TRBJ1-5 and V is TRBV7-9; TRBD1 matches 7 bases. V lost 5 bases, J lost 2 bases, and 12 bases stayed unmatched. Germline V gene sequence: CDR1 SEHNR, CDR2 FQNEAQ (reference sequence). The CDR3 is 17 amino acids. The CDR3 nucleotides read TGTGCCAGCAGCCTCTACGCAGGGGGGTTCGGCAATCAGCCCCAGCATTTT. This sequence encodes CASSLYAGGFGNQPQHF. Full variable domain (missing parts from reference TRBV7-9 and TRBJ1-5): DTGVSQNPRHKITKRGQNVTFRCDPISEHNRLYWYRQTLGQGPEFLTYFQNEAQLEKSRLLSDRFSAERPKGSFSTLEIQRTEQGDSAMYLCASSLYAGGFGNQPQHFGDGTRLSIL.

This clone appeared a few times. The chain uses TRBV13 and TRBJ2-1, with D tentatively TRBD1 or TRBD2 (5 bases each). Trimming cost V 0 bases and J 10 bases, with 19 bases left between them. Germline CDR1 is PRHDT and CDR2 is FYEKMQ (reference sequence). The CDR3 loop spans 16 amino acids. The CDR3 DNA follows: TGTGCCAGCAGCTTAGGGGTGGGGACCTTGGCCCGAGAGCAGTTCTTC. Amino acid sequence: CASSLGVGTLAREQFF.

The rearrangement links TRBV7-6 to TRBJ2-3, with D maybe TRBD2 (6 bases). The CDR3 loop spans 16 amino acids. CDR1 and CDR2 (germline): SGHVS, FNYEAQ. The V end was cut by 5 bases, the J end by 0 bases, with 15 bases between. The CDR3 reads CASSPQGGHSTDTQYF. The CDR3 bases are TGTGCCAGCAGCCCCCAAGGAGGGCATAGCACAGATACGCAGTATTTT. The full variable domain, rest sourced from reference TRBV7-6 and TRBJ2-3, is GAGVSQSPRYKVTKRGQDVALRCDPISGHVSLYWYRQALGQGPEFLTYFNYEAQQDKSGLPNDRFSAERPEGSISTLTIQRTEQRDSAMYRCASSPQGGHSTDTQYFGPGTRLTVL.

This chain joins TRBV6-4 and TRBJ2-3; D is undetermined. This CDR3 comprises 16 residues. The V end lost 0 bases, the J end lost 0 bases, and 10 bases lay between the germline ends. The germline CDR1 and CDR2 sequences are MRHNA and SNTAGT. CDR3 sequence reads: CASSDSPGASTDTQYF. DNA for the CDR3: TGTGCCAGCAGTGACTCGCCAGGCGCTAGCACAGATACGCAGTATTTT.

This sequence joins TRBV19 and TRBJ1-3; TRBD1 matches at 7 bases. The V gene's germline CDR1 is LNHDA and CDR2 SQIVND (reference sequence). The CDR3 runs to 13 residues. CDR3: CATAGTAGYTIYF. CDR3 DNA sequence: TGTGCTACCGCCGGGACAGCAGGATACACCATATATTTT.

This clone was detected a few times. The V and J genes are TRBV27 and TRBJ2-5; 8 nucleotides line up with TRBD2. J lost 5 bases, V lost 3 bases, and 2 bases had no gene match. Per germline, CDR1 MNHEY and CDR2 SMNVEV (reference sequence). The CDR3 contains 13 residues. CDR3 bases: TGTGCCAGCAGTTTTAGCGGGACGGAGACCCAGTACTTC. Residues: CASSFSGTETQYF.

The chain has TRBV18 and TRBJ2-7; D gene ambiguous. With 6 bases removed from V and 1 base from J, the gap between germline ends came to 7 bases. Germline V gene data show CDR1 as KGHSH and CDR2 as LQKENI. The CDR3 loop spans 12 amino acids. CDR3 region: CASSVQSYEQYF. The CDR3, as DNA: TGTGCCAGCTCTGTGCAGTCCTACGAGCAGTACTTC.

The chain couples TRBV11-1 to TRBJ1-2; 8 positions agree with TRBD1. CDR3 size: 16 residues. Germline CDR1 reads SGHAT; CDR2 reads FQDESV (reference sequence). The V gene end was trimmed by 3 bases and the J gene end by 2 bases; junction bases not matched to a gene: 8. The CDR3 DNA is TGTGCCAGCAGCTTCCGGACAGGGCCACGCAACTATGGCTACACCTTC. Translated: CASSFRTGPRNYGYTF.

This chain connects TRBV6-6 to TRBJ2-2; perhaps TRBD1 as D (5 bases). V shed 6 bases and J shed 1 base, with 9 bases lying between them. The V gene's germline CDR1 is MNHNY and CDR2 SVGAGI (reference sequence). CDR3 length: 14 residues. The CDR3 protein is CASRTDRNTGELFF. In DNA, the CDR3 is TGTGCCAGCAGAACCGACAGGAACACCGGGGAGCTGTTTTTT.

The chain couples TRBV5-1 to TRBJ2-5; D unresolved. The CDR3 is 13 amino acids. In germline, CDR1 is SGHRS, CDR2 YFSETQ. Trimming pared 3 bases from V and 2 bases from J, leaving 8 bases between. DNA of the CDR3: TGCGCCAGCAGCTCGGAGAGACAAGAGACCCAGTACTTC. Translated, it gives CASSSERQETQYF.

This sequence joins TRBV28 and TRBJ1-2; D gene ambiguous. The ends were cut back, 6 bases at V and 7 bases at J, with 18 bases in the middle. The germline CDR1 and CDR2 sequences are MDHEN and SYDVKM. The CDR3 contains 14 residues. CDR3: CASSLLSSIAGYTF. The CDR3 DNA is TGTGCCAGCAGCCTACTCTCGAGCATTGCTGGCTACACCTTC.

In this sample, this clone turned up a few times. V is TRBV18 and J is TRBJ2-2; 9 nucleotides match TRBD2. The junction had 5 bases not matched to a gene; V was cut back by 3 bases and J by 3 bases. The CDR3 loop spans 16 amino acids. CDR1 and CDR2 (germline): KGHSH, LQKENI. CDR3 protein: CASSPLAGVDTGELFF. The CDR3 region has the DNA TGTGCCAGCTCACCGTTAGCGGGAGTAGACACCGGGGAGCTGTTTTTT.

The DNA of the CDR3 is TGTGCCAGCCAAACTTTGGGCTGGAATGAGCAGTTCTTC. Translated, it gives CASQTLGWNEQFF. This chain links TRBV5-4 with TRBJ2-1; no firm D call. The germline V gene has CDR1 SGHNT and CDR2 YYREEE (reference sequence). The germline V and J ends were trimmed by 7 bases and 7 bases, with 15 bases remaining between them. This CDR3 is built from 13 residues.